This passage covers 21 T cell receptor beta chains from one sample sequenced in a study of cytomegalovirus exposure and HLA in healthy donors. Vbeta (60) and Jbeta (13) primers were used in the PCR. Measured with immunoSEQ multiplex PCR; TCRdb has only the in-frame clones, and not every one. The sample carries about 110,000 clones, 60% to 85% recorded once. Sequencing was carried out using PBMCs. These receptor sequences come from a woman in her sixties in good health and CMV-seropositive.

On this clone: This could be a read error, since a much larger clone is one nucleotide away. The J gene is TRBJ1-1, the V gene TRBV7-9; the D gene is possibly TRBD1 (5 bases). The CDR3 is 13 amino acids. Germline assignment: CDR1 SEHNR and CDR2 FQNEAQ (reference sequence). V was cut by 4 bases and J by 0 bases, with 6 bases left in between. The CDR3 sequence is CASSSQVNTEAFF. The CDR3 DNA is TGTGCCAGCAGCTCACAGGTGAACACTGAAGCTTTCTTT.

CDR3 amino acids: CASSELPPLYGYTF. As DNA, the CDR3 is TGTGCCAGCAGTGAACTTCCTCCCCTCTATGGCTACACCTTC. The chain couples TRBV25-1 to TRBJ1-2; D ambiguous. The CDR3 has 14 residues. V lost 2 bases and J 4 bases, leaving 11 bases between the germline ends. The germline CDR1 and CDR2 sequences are MGHDK and SYGVNS.

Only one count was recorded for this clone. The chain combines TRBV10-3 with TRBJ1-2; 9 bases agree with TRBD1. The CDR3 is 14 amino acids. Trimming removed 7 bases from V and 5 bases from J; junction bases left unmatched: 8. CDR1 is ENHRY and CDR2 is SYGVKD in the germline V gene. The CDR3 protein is CAITSDRGGYGYTF. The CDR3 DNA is TGTGCCATCACCTCGGACAGGGGTGGATATGGCTACACCTTC.

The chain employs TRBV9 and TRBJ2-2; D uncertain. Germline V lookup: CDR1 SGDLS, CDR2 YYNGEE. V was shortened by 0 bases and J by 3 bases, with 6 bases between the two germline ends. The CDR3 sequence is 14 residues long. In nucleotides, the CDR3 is TGTGCCAGCAGCGTAGCTCCGGACACCGGGGAGCTGTTTTTT. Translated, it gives CASSVAPDTGELFF. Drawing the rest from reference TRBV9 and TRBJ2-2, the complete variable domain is DSGVTQTPKHLITATGQRVTLRCSPRSGDLSVYWYQQSLDQGLQFLIQYYNGEERAKGNILERFSAQQFPDLHSELNLSSLELGDSALYFCASSVAPDTGELFFGEGSRLTVL.

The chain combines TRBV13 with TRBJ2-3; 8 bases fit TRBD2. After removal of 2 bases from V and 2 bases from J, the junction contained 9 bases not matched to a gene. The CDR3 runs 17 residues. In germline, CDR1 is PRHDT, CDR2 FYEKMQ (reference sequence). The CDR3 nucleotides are TGTGCCAGCAGCTTAAGGGGAGTAGCGGGGCACACAGATACGCAGTATTTT. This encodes CASSLRGVAGHTDTQYF.

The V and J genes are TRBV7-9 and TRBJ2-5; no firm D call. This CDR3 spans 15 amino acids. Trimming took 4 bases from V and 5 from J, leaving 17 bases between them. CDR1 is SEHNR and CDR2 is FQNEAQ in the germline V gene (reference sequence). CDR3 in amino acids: CASSSNRNGRETQYF. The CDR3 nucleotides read TGTGCCAGCAGCTCCAACCGGAATGGCAGGGAGACCCAGTACTTC.

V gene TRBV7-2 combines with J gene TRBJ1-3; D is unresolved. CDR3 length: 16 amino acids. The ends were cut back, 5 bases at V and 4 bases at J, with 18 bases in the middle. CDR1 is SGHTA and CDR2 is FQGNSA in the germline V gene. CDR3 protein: CASSRLPPGSGNTIYF. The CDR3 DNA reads TGTGCCAGCAGCCGACTCCCCCCCGGCTCCGGAAACACCATATATTTT.

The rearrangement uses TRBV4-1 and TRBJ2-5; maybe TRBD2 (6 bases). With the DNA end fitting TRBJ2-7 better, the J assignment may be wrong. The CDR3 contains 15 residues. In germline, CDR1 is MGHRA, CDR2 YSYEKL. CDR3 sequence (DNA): TGCGCCAGCAGCCAAGGTTGGCGGGGCAACTACGAGCAGTACTTC. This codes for CASSQGWRGNYEQYF.

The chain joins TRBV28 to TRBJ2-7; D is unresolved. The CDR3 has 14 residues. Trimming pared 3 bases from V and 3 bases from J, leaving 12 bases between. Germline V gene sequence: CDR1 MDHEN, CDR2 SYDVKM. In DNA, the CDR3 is TGTGCCAGCAGTTTGTCAGGATATAGCTACGAGCAGTACTTC. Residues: CASSLSGYSYEQYF.

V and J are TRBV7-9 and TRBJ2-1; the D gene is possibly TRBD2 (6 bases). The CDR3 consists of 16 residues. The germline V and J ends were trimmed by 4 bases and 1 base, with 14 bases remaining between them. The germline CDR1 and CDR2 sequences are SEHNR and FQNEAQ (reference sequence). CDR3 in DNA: TGTGCCAGCAGCTCATCATCGGGGGATTCCTACAATGAGCAGTTCTTC. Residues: CASSSSSGDSYNEQFF.

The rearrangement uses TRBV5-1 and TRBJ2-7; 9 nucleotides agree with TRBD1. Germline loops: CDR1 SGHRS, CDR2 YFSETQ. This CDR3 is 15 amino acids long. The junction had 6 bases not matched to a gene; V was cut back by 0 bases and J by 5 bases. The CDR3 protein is CASSLAGGQGHEQYF. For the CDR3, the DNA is TGCGCCAGCAGCTTGGCCGGGGGACAGGGACACGAGCAGTACTTC.

CDR3 sequence: CASSLLAGGNGELFF. CDR3 sequence (DNA): TGCGCCAGCAGCTTGCTAGCGGGAGGGAACGGGGAGCTGTTTTTT. The J gene is TRBJ2-2, the V gene TRBV5-1; 12 nucleotides align to TRBD2. The V segment lost 1 base and the J segment 7 bases; nucleotides outside the gene matches: 2. In germline, CDR1 is SGHRS, CDR2 YFSETQ. CDR3 length: 15 residues.

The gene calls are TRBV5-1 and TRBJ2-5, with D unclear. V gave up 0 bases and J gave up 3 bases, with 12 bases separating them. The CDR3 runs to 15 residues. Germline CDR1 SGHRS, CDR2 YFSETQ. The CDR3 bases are TGCGCCAGCAGCTTGGTACGACTCACCAAAGAGACCCAGTACTTC. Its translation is CASSLVRLTKETQYF.

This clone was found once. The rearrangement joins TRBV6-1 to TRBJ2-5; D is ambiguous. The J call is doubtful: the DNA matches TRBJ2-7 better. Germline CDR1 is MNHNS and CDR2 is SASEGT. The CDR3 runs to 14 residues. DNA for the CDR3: TGTGCCAGCTTACCCCTCTCCACTTCCTACGAGCAGTACTTC. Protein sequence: CASLPLSTSYEQYF.

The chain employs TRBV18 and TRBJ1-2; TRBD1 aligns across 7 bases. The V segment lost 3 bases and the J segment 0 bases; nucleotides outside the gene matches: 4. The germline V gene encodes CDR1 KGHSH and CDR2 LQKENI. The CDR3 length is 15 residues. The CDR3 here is CASSPRTGPNYGYTF. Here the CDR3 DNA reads TGTGCCAGCTCACCCCGGACAGGACCTAACTATGGCTACACCTTC.

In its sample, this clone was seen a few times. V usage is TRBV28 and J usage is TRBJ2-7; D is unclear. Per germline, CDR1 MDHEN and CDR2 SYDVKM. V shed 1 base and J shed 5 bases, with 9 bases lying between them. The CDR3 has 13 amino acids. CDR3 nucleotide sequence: TGTGCCAGCAGTTTATCCTATTCCAACGAGCAGTACTTC. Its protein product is CASSLSYSNEQYF.

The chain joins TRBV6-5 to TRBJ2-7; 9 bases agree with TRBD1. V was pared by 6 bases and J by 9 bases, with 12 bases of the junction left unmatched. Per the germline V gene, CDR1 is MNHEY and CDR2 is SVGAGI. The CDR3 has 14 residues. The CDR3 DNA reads TGTGCCAGCAGCGCCGGGACAGGGAATTTAAGGCAGTACTTC. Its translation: CASSAGTGNLRQYF.

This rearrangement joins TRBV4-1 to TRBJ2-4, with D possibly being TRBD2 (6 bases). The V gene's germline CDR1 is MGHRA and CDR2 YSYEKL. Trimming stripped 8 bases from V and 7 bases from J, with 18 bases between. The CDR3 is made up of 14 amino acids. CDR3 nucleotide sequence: TGCGCCAGCGGTCCGACTAGGACGTTCAACATTCAGTACTTC. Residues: CASGPTRTFNIQYF.

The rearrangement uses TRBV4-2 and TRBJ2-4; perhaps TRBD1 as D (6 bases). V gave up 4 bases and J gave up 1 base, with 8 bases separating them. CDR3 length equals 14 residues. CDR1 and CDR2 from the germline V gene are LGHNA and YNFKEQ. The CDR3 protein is CASSPQGAKNIQYF. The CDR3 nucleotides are TGTGCCAGCAGCCCCCAGGGGGCCAAAAACATTCAGTACTTC.

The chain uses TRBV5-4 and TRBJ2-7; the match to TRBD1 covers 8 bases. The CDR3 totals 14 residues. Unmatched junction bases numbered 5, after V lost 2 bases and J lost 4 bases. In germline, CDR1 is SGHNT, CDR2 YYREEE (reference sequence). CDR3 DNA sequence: TGTGCCAGCAGCTTTGGGACAGGTACATACGAGCAGTACTTC. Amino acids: CASSFGTGTYEQYF.

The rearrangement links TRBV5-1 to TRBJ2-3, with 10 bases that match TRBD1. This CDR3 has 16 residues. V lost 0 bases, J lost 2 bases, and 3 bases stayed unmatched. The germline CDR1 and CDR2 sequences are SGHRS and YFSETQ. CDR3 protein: CASSLVGTGVTDTQYF. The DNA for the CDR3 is TGCGCCAGCAGCTTGGTAGGGACAGGGGTCACAGATACGCAGTATTTT.